This T cell receptor (beta chain) is drawn from a study of blood T cell repertoires in COVID-19. Authors' processing steps: Estimates of nucleated cell counts were drawn from the amplification of reference gene primers. Sequencing used immunoSEQ multiplex PCR; TCRdb keeps in-frame clones, though not all of them. That table furnishes V, J and clone size, whereas the DNA furnished D and trimming. Of approximately 230,000 clones in the sample, about nine tenths are singletons; the top ten hold more than 1.5%. Participants spanned ages 18 to 89 years and resided in fewer than 30 US areas. Recovery meant two consecutive negative NP/OP PCR tests, professional clearance, or resolved symptoms. This CDR3 region has 17 residues. Trimming removed 7 bases from V and 4 bases from J; junction bases left unmatched: 14. The V gene's germline CDR1 is SEHNR and CDR2 FQNEAQ (reference sequence).

The specimen was PBMCs or T cells enriched from blood (not recorded which). The rearrangement joins TRBV7-9 to TRBJ2-2; 8 nucleotides agree with TRBD2. This receptor was taken from a man aged 40-49 years who had recovered from COVID-19. DNA for the CDR3: TGTGCCAGCAACACATGGCTGGCGGGAGGTGGCACCGGGGAGCTGTTTTTT. Amino acids: CASNTWLAGGGTGELFF.